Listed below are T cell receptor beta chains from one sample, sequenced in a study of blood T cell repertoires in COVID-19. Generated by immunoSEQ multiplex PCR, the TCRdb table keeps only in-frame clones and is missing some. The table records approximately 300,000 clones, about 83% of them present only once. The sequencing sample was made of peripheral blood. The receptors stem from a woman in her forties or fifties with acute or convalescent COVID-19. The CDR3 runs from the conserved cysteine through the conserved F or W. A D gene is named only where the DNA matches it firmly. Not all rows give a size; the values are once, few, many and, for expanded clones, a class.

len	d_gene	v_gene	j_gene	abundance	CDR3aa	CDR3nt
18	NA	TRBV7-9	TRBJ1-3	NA	CASSLGRGILLSGNTIYF	TGTGCCAGCAGCTTAGGCCGGGGGATTTTACTCTCTGGAAACACCATATATTTT
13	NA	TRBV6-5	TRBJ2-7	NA	CASSSDRDYEQYF	TGTGCCAGCAGCTCCGATAGAGACTACGAGCAGTACTTC
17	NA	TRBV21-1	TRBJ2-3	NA	CASSRLAGGGYIDTQYF	TGTGCCAGCAGCCGACTAGCGGGAGGTGGATATATAGATACGCAGTATTTT
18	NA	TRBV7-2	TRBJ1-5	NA	CASSWGVGSLYSNQPQHF	TGTGCCAGCAGCTGGGGGGTAGGTTCTCTTTATAGCAATCAGCCCCAGCATTTT
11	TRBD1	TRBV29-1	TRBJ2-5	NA	CSVGQGETQYF	TGCAGCGTGGGACAGGGGGAGACCCAGTACTTC
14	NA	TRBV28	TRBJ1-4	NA	CASSYLDSNEKLFF	TGTGCCAGCAGTTACCTAGACAGTAATGAAAAACTGTTTTTT
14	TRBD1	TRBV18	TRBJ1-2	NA	CASSLGQGNYGYTF	TGTGCCAGCTCTCTAGGACAGGGGAACTATGGCTACACCTTC
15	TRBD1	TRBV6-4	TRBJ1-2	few	CASSVEGATRYGYTF	TGTGCCAGCAGTGTAGAGGGGGCAACTAGGTATGGCTACACCTTC
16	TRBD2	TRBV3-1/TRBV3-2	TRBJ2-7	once	CASSPWTSGRGYEQYF	TGTGCCAGCAGCCCGTGGACTAGCGGGAGGGGGTACGAGCAGTACTTC
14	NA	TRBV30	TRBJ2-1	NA	CAWSGGRSYNEQFF	TGTGCCTGGAGCGGAGGACGGTCCTACAATGAGCAGTTCTTC
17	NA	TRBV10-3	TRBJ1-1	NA	CAISESTGIISNTEAFF	TGTGCCATCAGTGAGTCGACAGGCATTATATCGAACACTGAAGCTTTCTTT
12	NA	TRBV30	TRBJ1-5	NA	CAWGYSNQPQHF	TGTGCCTGGGGTTATAGCAATCAGCCCCAGCATTTT
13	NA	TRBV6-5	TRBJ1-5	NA	CASSSDSNQPQHF	TGTGCCAGCAGTTCAGATAGCAATCAGCCCCAGCATTTT
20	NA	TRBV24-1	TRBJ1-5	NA	CATSVAPDIPASYSNQPQHF	TGTGCCACCAGTGTAGCCCCTGATATTCCAGCCTCTTATAGCAATCAGCCCCAGCATTTT
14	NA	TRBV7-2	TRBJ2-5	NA	CASSRDTQSTAQYF	TGTGCCAGCAGCCGGGACACCCAATCTACGGCCCAGTACTTC
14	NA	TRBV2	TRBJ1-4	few	CASSRLQGNEKLFF	TGTGCCAGCAGTAGACTACAAGGGAATGAAAAACTGTTTTTT
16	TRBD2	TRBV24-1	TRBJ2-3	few	CATSDLAGSHTDTQYF	TGTGCCACCAGTGATTTAGCGGGGAGCCACACAGATACGCAGTATTTT
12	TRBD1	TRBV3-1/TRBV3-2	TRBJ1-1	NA	CASGQVNTEAFF	TGTGCCAGCGGACAGGTAAACACTGAAGCTTTCTTT
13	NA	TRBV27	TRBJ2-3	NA	CASSLDSTDTQYF	TGTGCCAGCAGTCTCGACTCCACAGATACGCAGTATTTT
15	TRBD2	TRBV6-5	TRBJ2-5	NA	CASSTGGRGGETQYF	TGTGCCAGCAGTACGGGCGGGAGGGGAGGAGAGACCCAGTACTTC
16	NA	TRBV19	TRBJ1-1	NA	CASSIVVGRENTEAFF	TGTGCCAGTAGTATAGTGGTGGGGAGGGAGAACACTGAAGCTTTCTTT
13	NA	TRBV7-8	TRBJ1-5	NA	CASSLRGNQPQHF	TGTGCCAGCAGCTTGCGGGGGAATCAGCCCCAGCATTTT
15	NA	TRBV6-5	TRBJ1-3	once	CASSLDSRSGNTIYF	TGTGCCAGCAGCTTGGACAGCCGCTCTGGAAACACCATATATTTT
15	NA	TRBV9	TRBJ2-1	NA	CASSVDLAPYNEQFF	TGTGCCAGCAGCGTAGATCTAGCGCCCTACAATGAGCAGTTCTTC
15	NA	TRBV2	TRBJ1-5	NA	CASSDRQGLNQPQHF	TGTGCCAGCAGTGATCGCCAGGGCCTCAATCAGCCCCAGCATTTT
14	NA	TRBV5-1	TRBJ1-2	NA	CASSLDTSNYGYTF	TGCGCCAGCAGCTTGGACACCTCTAACTATGGCTACACCTTC
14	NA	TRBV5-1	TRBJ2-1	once	CASSPAGSNNEQFF	TGCGCCAGCAGCCCTGCAGGGTCGAACAATGAGCAGTTCTTC
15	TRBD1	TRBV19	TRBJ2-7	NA	CASSSIGTGVNEQYF	TGTGCCAGTAGTTCAATTGGGACAGGGGTCAACGAGCAGTACTTC
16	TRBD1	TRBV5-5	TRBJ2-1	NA	CASSFSDRGAYNEQFF	TGTGCCAGCAGCTTCTCCGACAGGGGGGCCTACAATGAGCAGTTCTTC
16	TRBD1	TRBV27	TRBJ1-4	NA	CASSWDRGFTNEKLFF	TGTGCCAGCAGTTGGGACAGGGGGTTCACTAATGAAAAACTGTTTTTT
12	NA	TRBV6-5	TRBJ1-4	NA	CASTRGYIKLFF	TGTGCCAGCACAAGGGGGTACATAAAACTGTTTTTT
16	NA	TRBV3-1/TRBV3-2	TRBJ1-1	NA	CASSLWTNQGNTEAFF	TGTGCCAGCAGCCTTTGGACTAACCAGGGTAACACTGAAGCTTTCTTT
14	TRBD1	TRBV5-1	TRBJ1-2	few	CASSVPDRGYGYTF	TGCGCCAGCAGCGTACCGGACAGGGGCTATGGCTACACCTTC
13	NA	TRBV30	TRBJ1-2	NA	CAWSRRDNYGYTF	TGTGCCTGGAGCAGGAGGGATAACTATGGCTACACCTTC
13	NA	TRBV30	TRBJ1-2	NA	CAWSGNRGYGYTF	TGTGCCTGGAGTGGTAATAGGGGATATGGCTACACCTTC
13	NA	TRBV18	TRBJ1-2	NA	CASSPFGEDGYTF	TGTGCCAGCTCTCCCTTTGGGGAGGATGGCTACACCTTC
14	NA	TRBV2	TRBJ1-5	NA	CASSESGNDQPQHF	TGTGCCAGCAGTGAATCAGGGAACGATCAGCCCCAGCATTTT
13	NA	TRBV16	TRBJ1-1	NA	CASSQVGGTEAFF	TGTGCCAGCAGCCAAGTGGGAGGCACTGAAGCTTTCTTT
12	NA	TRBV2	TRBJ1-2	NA	CASSESLSGYTF	TGTGCCAGCAGTGAATCGTTATCCGGCTACACCTTC
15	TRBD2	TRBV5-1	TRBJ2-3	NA	CASSLGGGATDTQYF	TGCGCCAGCAGCTTGGGCGGGGGGGCCACAGATACGCAGTATTTT
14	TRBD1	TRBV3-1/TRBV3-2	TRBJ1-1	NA	CASSSQGVLPEAFF	TGTGCCAGCAGCTCACAGGGGGTTCTCCCTGAAGCTTTCTTT
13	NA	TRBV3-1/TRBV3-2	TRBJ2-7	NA	CASSRREVGEQYF	TGTGCCAGCAGCCGGCGGGAAGTCGGGGAGCAGTACTTC
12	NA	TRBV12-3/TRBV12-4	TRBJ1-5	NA	CASSFGEQPQHF	TGTGCCAGCAGTTTCGGGGAACAGCCCCAGCATTTT
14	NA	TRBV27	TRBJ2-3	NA	CASSSQGLTDTQYF	TGTGCCAGCAGTTCCCAGGGTCTCACAGATACGCAGTATTTT
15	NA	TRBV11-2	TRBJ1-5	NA	CASRPIGKAHQPQHF	TGTGCCAGCAGACCCATCGGGAAAGCTCATCAGCCCCAGCATTTT
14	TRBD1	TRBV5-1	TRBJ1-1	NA	CASSTGTGNTEAFF	TGCGCCAGCAGCACCGGGACAGGGAACACTGAAGCTTTCTTT
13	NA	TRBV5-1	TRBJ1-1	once	CASSYSLATEAFF	TGCGCCAGCAGCTACAGCTTGGCCACTGAAGCTTTCTTT
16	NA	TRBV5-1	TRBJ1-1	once	CASSLAGGGTSTEAFF	TGCGCCAGCAGCTTGGCCGGGGGAGGGACCAGCACTGAAGCTTTCTTT
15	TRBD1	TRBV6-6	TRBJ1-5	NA	CASSQQGEGNQPQHF	TGTGCCAGCAGCCAACAGGGGGAAGGGAATCAGCCCCAGCATTTT
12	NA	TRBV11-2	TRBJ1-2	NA	CASSLEGDGYTF	TGTGCCAGCAGCTTAGAAGGGGATGGCTACACCTTC
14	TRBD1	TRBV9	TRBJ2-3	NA	CASSAGQAADTQYF	TGTGCCAGCAGCGCAGGACAGGCCGCAGATACGCAGTATTTT
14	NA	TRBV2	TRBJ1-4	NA	CASTVISRDEKLFF	TGTGCCAGCACTGTGATAAGCAGGGATGAAAAACTGTTTTTT
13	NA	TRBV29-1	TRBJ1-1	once	CSAHNGRGTEAFF	TGCAGCGCCCATAATGGAAGGGGGACTGAAGCTTTCTTT
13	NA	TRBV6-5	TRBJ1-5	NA	CASSYELNQPQHF	TGTGCCAGCAGTTACGAGTTAAATCAGCCCCAGCATTTT
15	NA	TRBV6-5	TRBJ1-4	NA	CASSSAAGLLEKLFF	TGTGCCAGCAGTTCCGCCGCAGGCCTACTTGAAAAACTGTTTTTT
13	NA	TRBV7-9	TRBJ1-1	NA	CASSLQGNTEAFF	TGTGCCAGCAGCTTACAGGGGAACACTGAAGCTTTCTTT
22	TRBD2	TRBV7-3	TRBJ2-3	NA	CASSLGLARGAETLRGTDTQYF	TGTGCCAGCAGCTTGGGACTAGCGCGAGGCGCGGAAACGCTTAGGGGCACAGATACGCAGTATTTT
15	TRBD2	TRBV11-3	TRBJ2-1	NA	CASSLIASGESEQFF	TGTGCCAGCAGCTTAATCGCTAGCGGGGAAAGTGAGCAGTTCTTC